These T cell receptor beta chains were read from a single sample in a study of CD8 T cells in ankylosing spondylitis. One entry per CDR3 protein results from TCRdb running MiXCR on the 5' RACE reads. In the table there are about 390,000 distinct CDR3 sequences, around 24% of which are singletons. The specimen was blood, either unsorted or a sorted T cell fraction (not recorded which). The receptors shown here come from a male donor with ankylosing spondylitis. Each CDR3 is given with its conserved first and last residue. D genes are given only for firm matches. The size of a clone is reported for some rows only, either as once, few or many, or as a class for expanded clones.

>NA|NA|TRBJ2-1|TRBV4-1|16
TGCGCCAGCAGCCAAGAACTGAGCGGGTTCTACAATGAGCAGTTCTTC
CASSQELSGFYNEQFF
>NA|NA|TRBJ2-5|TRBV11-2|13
TGTGCCAGCAGCCCCAGACAGCAAGAGACCCAGTACTTC
CASSPRQQETQYF
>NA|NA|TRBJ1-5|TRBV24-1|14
TGTGCCACCAGTGATTCTTCAGAAATCAGGCCCCAGCATTTT
CATSDSSEIRPQHF
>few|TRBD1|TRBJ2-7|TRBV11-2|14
TGTGCCAGCAGCGACCTACAGGGGACGTACGAGCAGTACTTC
CASSDLQGTYEQYF
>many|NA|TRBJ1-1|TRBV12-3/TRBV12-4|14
TGTGCCAGCAGCCCTGACACACATGCCACTGAAGCTTTCTTT
CASSPDTHATEAFF
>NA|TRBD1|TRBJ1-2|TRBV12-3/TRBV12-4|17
TGTGCCAGCAGCCGCGAAGGGGGACAGGGGTTTTATTCTGGCTACACCTTC
CASSREGGQGFYSGYTF
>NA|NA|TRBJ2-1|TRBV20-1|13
TGCAGTGCTAGTAATCAGGGGGGGAATGAGCAGTTCTTC
CSASNQGGNEQFF
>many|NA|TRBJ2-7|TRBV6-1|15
TGTGCCAGCACTACACGGCGAGGGAGCTCCTACGAGCAGTACTTC
CASTTRRGSSYEQYF
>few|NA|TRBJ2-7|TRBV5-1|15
TGCGCCAGCAGCTTTGTTCAGGGGTACTCCTACGAGCAGTACTTC
CASSFVQGYSYEQYF
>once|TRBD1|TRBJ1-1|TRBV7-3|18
TGTGCCAGCAGCTTAACCGGTAAGGGGGCGCGTGGAGACACTGAAGCTTTCTTT
CASSLTGKGARGDTEAFF
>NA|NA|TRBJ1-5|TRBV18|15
TGTGCCAGCTCAGGGGCCATGGGTCAGATCCAGCCCCAGCATTTT
CASSGAMGQIQPQHF
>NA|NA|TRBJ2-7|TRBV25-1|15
TGTGCCAGCAGTGAATTTGGGCAGGTTAACTACGAGCAGTACTTC
CASSEFGQVNYEQYF
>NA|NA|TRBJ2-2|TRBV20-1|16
TGCAGTGCTAGAGATTTTGTGGGAGGAGGCACCGGGGAGCTGTTTTTT
CSARDFVGGGTGELFF
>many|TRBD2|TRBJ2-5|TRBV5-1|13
TGCGCCAGCAGCTGGGGGGGACAAGAGACCCAGTACTTC
CASSWGGQETQYF
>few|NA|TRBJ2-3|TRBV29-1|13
TGCAGCGCTGAGGGACCCGATGGAGATACGCAGTATTTT
CSAEGPDGDTQYF
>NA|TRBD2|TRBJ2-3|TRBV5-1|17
TGCGCCAGCAGCTTGGGCGGGACTACTACTAGCACAGATACGCAGTATTTT
CASSLGGTTTSTDTQYF
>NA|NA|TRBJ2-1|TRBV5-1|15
TGCGCCAGCAGCTTGCTCCAGGGAACCTACAATGAGCAGTTCTTC
CASSLLQGTYNEQFF
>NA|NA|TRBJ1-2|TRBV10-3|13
TGTGCCGCGTCGGACTCAAATCCGGGCGGCTACACCTTC
CAASDSNPGGYTF
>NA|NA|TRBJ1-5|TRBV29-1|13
TGCAGCGTTGGGGGGGATAGCAATCAGCCCCAGCATTTT
CSVGGDSNQPQHF
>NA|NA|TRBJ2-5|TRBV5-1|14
TGCGCCAGCAGCTGGGCAACGCAGGGGGAGACCCAGTACTTC
CASSWATQGETQYF
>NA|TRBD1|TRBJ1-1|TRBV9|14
TGTGCCAGCAGCCGAGGGACAGGGATCACTGAAGCTTTCTTT
CASSRGTGITEAFF
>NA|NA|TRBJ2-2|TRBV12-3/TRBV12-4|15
TGTGCCAGCAGCCCCCGGGCCATCAGCCCCGGGGAGCTGTTTTTT
CASSPRAISPGELFF
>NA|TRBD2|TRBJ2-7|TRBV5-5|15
TGTGCCAGCAGCTTGGGGGTAGCGGGAAACAACGAGCAGTACTTC
CASSLGVAGNNEQYF